A selection of T cell receptor beta chains follows, all from one sample in a study of T cell responses to AZD1222 COVID-19 vaccine. Assay: immunoSEQ multiplex PCR; the TCRdb copy retains only in-frame clones and omits some. Here the sample spans roughly 120,000 clones, approximately 89% being singletons. The input for sequencing was peripheral blood, taken 28 days after the second AZD1222 dose. The source is an adult who received the AZD1222 COVID-19 vaccine. The CDR3 runs from the conserved cysteine through the conserved F or W. The order of the fields is D gene, clone size, V gene, J gene, CDR3 protein, CDR3 DNA. D genes are given only for firm matches. Only some rows state a clone size, as once, few, many or a class for expanded clones.

>TRBD2|NA|TRBV24-1|TRBJ2-1
CATSDSVAGGYFF
TGTGCCACCAGTGATTCCGTAGCGGGAGGGTATTTCTTC
>TRBD2|NA|TRBV7-6|TRBJ2-3
CASSLLAGGVDTQYF
TGTGCCAGCAGCTTGCTAGCGGGGGGAGTAGATACGCAGTATTTT
>NA|NA|TRBV27|TRBJ1-6
CASRNVPVLGSSYNSPLHF
TGTGCCAGCAGAAACGTACCCGTCCTTGGGAGCTCCTATAATTCACCCCTCCACTTT
>NA|NA|TRBV28|TRBJ2-2
CASSSAGNKRQLFF
TGTGCCAGCAGTTCCGCGGGTAATAAGAGGCAGCTGTTTTTT
>TRBD1|NA|TRBV6-1|TRBJ1-6
CASSEGDRISPLHF
TGTGCCAGCAGTGAAGGGGACAGAATATCACCCCTCCACTTT
>TRBD1|NA|TRBV5-1|TRBJ1-4
CASSLISGQNEKLFF
TGCGCCAGCAGCTTGATATCGGGACAGAATGAAAAACTGTTTTTT
>NA|NA|TRBV11-1|TRBJ2-7
CASSSGTAEMNEQYF
TGTGCCAGCAGCTCCGGGACTGCTGAGATGAACGAGCAGTACTTC
>TRBD2|NA|TRBV27|TRBJ2-1
CASSLLAGYNEQFF
TGTGCCAGCAGCCTACTAGCGGGATACAATGAGCAGTTCTTC
>TRBD1|few|TRBV19|TRBJ1-5
CASAWTGQNQPQHF
TGTGCCAGCGCTTGGACAGGGCAAAATCAGCCCCAGCATTTT
>NA|NA|TRBV9|TRBJ1-1
CASSVDGGPTLGEAFF
TGTGCCAGCAGCGTCGACGGGGGCCCTACCCTGGGTGAAGCTTTCTTT
>NA|NA|TRBV7-9|TRBJ2-1
CASSFMGGRGFTEQFF
TGTGCCAGCTCATTCATGGGGGGCAGGGGGTTCACTGAGCAGTTCTTC
>NA|NA|TRBV19|TRBJ1-5
CASTSNQDRNSNQPQHF
TGCGCCAGTACCTCCAACCAGGACAGAAATAGCAATCAGCCCCAGCATTTT
>NA|NA|TRBV12-3/TRBV12-4|TRBJ1-2
CASAPLRNSGYTF
TGTGCCAGCGCTCCTTTGCGTAACAGTGGCTACACCTTC
>TRBD2|NA|TRBV6-2/TRBV6-3|TRBJ2-1
CASSYPDTSDNEQFF
TGTGCCAGCAGTTACCCTGATACTAGCGACAATGAGCAGTTCTTC
>TRBD2|NA|TRBV7-2|TRBJ2-7
CASSLALAGGRSSYEQYF
TGTGCCAGCAGCTTAGCGCTAGCGGGGGGTAGAAGCTCCTACGAGCAGTACTTC
>NA|NA|TRBV24-1|TRBJ1-5
CATSDPGTNQPQHF
TGTGCCACCAGTGACCCCGGCACTAATCAGCCCCAGCATTTT
>NA|NA|TRBV6-2/TRBV6-3|TRBJ2-3
CASIPTSRRTQYF
TGTGCCAGCATCCCGACTAGTAGGCGTACGCAGTATTTT
>NA|NA|TRBV7-9|TRBJ1-1
CASSLEGGGAEAFF
TGTGCCAGCAGCTTAGAGGGGGGAGGCGCTGAAGCTTTCTTT
>NA|NA|TRBV6-5|TRBJ1-2
CASSYHRTYGYTF
TGTGCCAGCAGTTACCATAGAACCTATGGCTACACCTTC
>NA|NA|TRBV9|TRBJ1-5
CASSAYEGGNQPQHF
TGTGCCAGCAGCGCTTATGAAGGGGGCAATCAGCCCCAGCATTTT
>NA|few|TRBV2|TRBJ1-2
CASSLRIDGYTF
TGTGCCAGCAGTCTGAGGATTGACGGCTACACCTTC
>TRBD1|NA|TRBV7-9|TRBJ1-4
CASSPMRGRNEKLFF
TGTGCCAGCAGCCCCATGAGGGGGCGGAATGAAAAACTGTTTTTT
>NA|NA|TRBV9|TRBJ2-1
CASSVELGRTGNEQFF
TGTGCCAGCAGCGTAGAGCTGGGGCGGACTGGCAATGAGCAGTTCTTC
>NA|NA|TRBV4-2|TRBJ2-2
CASRGGISTGELFF
TGTGCCAGCAGAGGGGGGATATCCACCGGGGAGCTGTTTTTT
>NA|NA|TRBV11-1|TRBJ2-2
CASSNRDTGELFF
TGTGCCAGCAGCAACAGGGACACCGGGGAGCTGTTTTTT
>NA|NA|TRBV12-3/TRBV12-4|TRBJ1-5
CASSFQSQPQHF
TGTGCCAGCAGTTTTCAGAGTCAGCCCCAGCATTTT
>TRBD1|few|TRBV18|TRBJ1-6
CASSPDRVNSPLHF
TGTGCCAGCTCACCGGACAGGGTAAACTCACCCCTCCACTTT
>NA|NA|TRBV15|TRBJ2-1
CATSRPYNEQFF
TGTGCCACCAGCAGGCCATACAATGAGCAGTTCTTC
>TRBD2|NA|TRBV13|TRBJ2-7
CASRHTGTNTYEQYF
TGTGCCAGCAGACACACCGGGACTAACACCTACGAGCAGTACTTC
>NA|NA|TRBV19|TRBJ1-3
CASSMNSGHAGNTIYF
TGTGCCAGTAGTATGAATAGTGGACACGCTGGAAACACCATATATTTT
>TRBD2|NA|TRBV7-2|TRBJ2-2
CASSFSGLAYTGELFF
TGTGCCAGCAGCTTTTCCGGACTAGCGTACACCGGGGAGCTGTTTTTT
>TRBD2|NA|TRBV4-2|TRBJ2-1
CASSQDRTSGGPGQFF
TGTGCCAGCAGCCAAGATCGAACTAGCGGGGGGCCCGGCCAGTTCTTC
>NA|NA|TRBV18|TRBJ2-7
CASSPPTVYEQYF
TGTGCCAGCTCACCACCGACAGTCTACGAGCAGTACTTC
>TRBD1|once|TRBV15|TRBJ1-1
CATSNDRVGATEAFF
TGTGCCACCAGCAATGACAGGGTAGGCGCCACTGAAGCTTTCTTT
>NA|NA|TRBV19|TRBJ2-5
CASSIRTQETQYF
TGTGCCAGTAGTATACGGACTCAAGAGACCCAGTACTTC
>NA|NA|TRBV13|TRBJ2-7
CASSLVGEGGSYEQYF
TGTGCCAGCAGCTTAGTGGGAGAAGGAGGGTCCTACGAGCAGTACTTC
>NA|NA|TRBV5-4|TRBJ1-1
CASSLTLVDTEAFF
TGTGCCAGCAGCTTGACCTTGGTAGACACTGAAGCTTTCTTT
>TRBD2|NA|TRBV9|TRBJ2-7
CASSVGGSSYEQYF
TGTGCCAGCAGCGTTGGCGGGAGCTCCTACGAGCAGTACTTC
>NA|NA|TRBV7-2|TRBJ1-6
CASSLEWSNSPLHF
TGTGCCAGCAGCTTAGAGTGGTCAAATTCACCCCTCCACTTT
>NA|NA|TRBV7-2|TRBJ1-1
CASSSQPPGINTEAFF
TGTGCCAGCAGCTCACAGCCCCCCGGCATCAACACTGAAGCTTTCTTT
>NA|NA|TRBV11-3|TRBJ2-2
CASSSTGSNTGELFF
TGTGCCAGCAGCTCAACAGGGTCGAACACCGGGGAGCTGTTTTTT
>TRBD2|NA|TRBV7-8|TRBJ2-1
CASRLREGEYNEQFF
TGTGCCAGCAGACTACGGGAGGGTGAGTACAATGAGCAGTTCTTC
>NA|once|TRBV4-1|TRBJ2-7
CASSQGQGGFYEQYF
TGCGCCAGCAGCCAAGGTCAAGGGGGGTTCTACGAGCAGTACTTC
>NA|NA|TRBV30|TRBJ2-3
CAWSGGADTQYF
TGTGCCTGGAGTGGAGGCGCAGATACGCAGTATTTT
>NA|NA|TRBV4-2|TRBJ1-2
CASSQTGSYGYTF
TGTGCCAGCAGCCAAACAGGGAGCTATGGCTACACCTTC
>NA|NA|TRBV9|TRBJ1-2
CASSARMSYGYTF
TGTGCCAGCAGCGCGCGGATGAGCTATGGCTACACCTTC
>NA|once|TRBV9|TRBJ1-5
CASSVGGGTLQPQHF
TGTGCCAGCAGCGTAGGGGGAGGAACTCTTCAGCCCCAGCATTTT
>TRBD1|once|TRBV7-9|TRBJ1-6
CASSPTGASSYNSPLHF
TGTGCCAGCAGCCCAACAGGGGCTAGCTCCTATAATTCACCCCTCCACTTT